This T cell receptor (beta chain) was recorded in a study of blood T cell repertoires in COVID-19. Overall study: Samples taken during acute and convalescent COVID-19 were collected in the United States, Italy and Spain. PBMCs, B-cell-depleted T cells, or T cells were the source of the cDNA or gDNA that made up the material.

Source study methods: Quantification of nucleated cells was approximated via reference gene primer amplification. Using immunoSEQ multiplex PCR, the repertoire was profiled, and TCRdb retains in-frame clones only, with some absent. The DNA gave D and trimming, while V, J and clone size come from that table. The data contain roughly 20,000 clones, about 90% of them seen just once; the ten biggest clones take up 5.2%. This CDR3 region has 15 residues. V lost 1 base and J lost 1, with 5 bases in between. Germline-derived CDR1 and CDR2 are MGHRA and YSYEKL. Sequenced sample: peripheral blood. This clonotype was obtained from a human donor in a cohort sampled during active COVID-19. V usage is TRBV4-1 and J usage is TRBJ1-6; the D is unclear. The CDR3 reads CASSQGESYNSPLHF. The CDR3 bases are TGCGCCAGCAGCCAAGGGGAGTCCTATAATTCACCCCTCCACTTT.